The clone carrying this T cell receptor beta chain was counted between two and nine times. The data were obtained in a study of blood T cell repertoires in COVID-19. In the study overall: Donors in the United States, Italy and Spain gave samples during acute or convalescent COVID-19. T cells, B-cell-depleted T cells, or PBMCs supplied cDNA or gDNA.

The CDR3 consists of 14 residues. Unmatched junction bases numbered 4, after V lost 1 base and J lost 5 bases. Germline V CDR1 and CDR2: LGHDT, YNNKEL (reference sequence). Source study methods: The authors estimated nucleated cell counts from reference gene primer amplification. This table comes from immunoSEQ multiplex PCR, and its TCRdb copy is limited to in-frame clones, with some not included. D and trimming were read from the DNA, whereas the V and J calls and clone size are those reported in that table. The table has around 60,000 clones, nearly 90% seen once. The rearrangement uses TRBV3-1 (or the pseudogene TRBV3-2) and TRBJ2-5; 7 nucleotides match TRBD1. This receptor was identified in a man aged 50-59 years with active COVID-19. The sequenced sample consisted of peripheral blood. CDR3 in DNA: TGTGCCAGCAGCCAAGTACAGGGGTTCGAGACCCAGTACTTC. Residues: CASSQVQGFETQYF.